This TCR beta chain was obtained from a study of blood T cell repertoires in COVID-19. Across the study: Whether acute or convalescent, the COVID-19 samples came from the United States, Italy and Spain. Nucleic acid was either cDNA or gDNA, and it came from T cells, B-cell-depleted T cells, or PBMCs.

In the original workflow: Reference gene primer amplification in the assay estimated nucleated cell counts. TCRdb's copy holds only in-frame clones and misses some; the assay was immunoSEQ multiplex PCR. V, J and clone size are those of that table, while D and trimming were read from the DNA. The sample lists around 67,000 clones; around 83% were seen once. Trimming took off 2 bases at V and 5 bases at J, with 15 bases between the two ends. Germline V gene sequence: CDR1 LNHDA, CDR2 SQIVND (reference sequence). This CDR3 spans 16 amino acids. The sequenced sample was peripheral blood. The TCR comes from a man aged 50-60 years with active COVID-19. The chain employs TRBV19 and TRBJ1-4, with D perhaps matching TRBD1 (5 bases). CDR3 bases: TGTGCCAGTAGTATACAAAAGGGACTACGAAATGAAAAACTGTTTTTT. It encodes CASSIQKGLRNEKLFF.